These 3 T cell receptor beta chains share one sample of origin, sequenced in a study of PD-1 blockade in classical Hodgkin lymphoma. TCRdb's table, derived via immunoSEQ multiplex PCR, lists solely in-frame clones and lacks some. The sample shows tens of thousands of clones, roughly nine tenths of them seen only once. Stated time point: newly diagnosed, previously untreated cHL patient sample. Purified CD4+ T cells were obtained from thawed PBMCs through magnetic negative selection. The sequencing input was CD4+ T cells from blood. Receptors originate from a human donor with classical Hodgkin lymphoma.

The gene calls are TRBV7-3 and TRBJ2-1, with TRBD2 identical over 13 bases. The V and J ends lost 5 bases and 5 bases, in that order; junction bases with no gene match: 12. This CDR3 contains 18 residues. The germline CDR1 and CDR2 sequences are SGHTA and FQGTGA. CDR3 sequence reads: CASSAPLAGGGPHNEQFF. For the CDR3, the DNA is TGTGCCAGCAGCGCCCCACTAGCGGGGGGGGGACCTCACAATGAGCAGTTCTTC.

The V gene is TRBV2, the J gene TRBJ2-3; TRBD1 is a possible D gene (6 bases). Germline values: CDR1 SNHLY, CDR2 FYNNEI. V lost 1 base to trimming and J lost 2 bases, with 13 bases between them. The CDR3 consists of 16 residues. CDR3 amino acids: CASSEVPGAHTDTQYF. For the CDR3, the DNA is TGTGCCAGCAGTGAAGTCCCAGGGGCCCACACAGATACGCAGTATTTT. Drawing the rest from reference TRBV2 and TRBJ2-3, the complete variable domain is EPEVTQTPSHQVTQMGQEVILRCVPISNHLYFYWYRQILGQKVEFLVSFYNNEISEKSEIFDDQFSVERPDGSNFTLKIRSTKLEDSAMYFCASSEVPGAHTDTQYFGPGTRLTVL.

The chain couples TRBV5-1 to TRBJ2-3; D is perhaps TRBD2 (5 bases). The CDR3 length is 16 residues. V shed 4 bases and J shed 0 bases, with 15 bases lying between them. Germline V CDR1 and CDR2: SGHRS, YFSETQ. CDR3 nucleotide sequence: TGCGCCAGCAGCCCGGGGAATACTGGTAGCACAGATACGCAGTATTTT. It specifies CASSPGNTGSTDTQYF.